Listed below are T cell receptor beta chains from one sample, sequenced in a study of T cells in Graves' hyperthyroidism and ophthalmopathy. TCRdb analysed the multiplex PCR reads with MiXCR anew, one entry per CDR3 protein. This sample yields some 550,000 distinct CDR3 sequences, of which about 16% are seen a single time; under 3.5% belongs to the top ten. Sample: blood. These receptor sequences come from a woman aged 40-49 years with Graves' ophthalmopathy. CDR3s include the opening cysteine and the closing phenylalanine or tryptophan. D genes are given only for firm matches. Size values are once, few and many counts, or a class for expanded clones, and some rows have none.

>TRBV2|12|-|many|TRBJ2-5
TGTGCCAGCAGTGAATCTACGGAGACCCAGTACTTC
CASSESTETQYF
>TRBV18|14|TRBD1|-|TRBJ2-7
TGTGCCAGCTCAGCAAGGACAGGGATCCACGAGCAGTACTTC
CASSARTGIHEQYF
>TRBV7-8|15|TRBD2|few|TRBJ2-2
TGTGCCAGCAGCCCCCGGGGGGGAGGGGCCGGGGAGCTGTTTTTT
CASSPRGGGAGELFF
>TRBV9|15|TRBD1|many|TRBJ1-1
TGTGCCAGCAGCCGCTCGACAGGGAAGAACACTGAAGCTTTCTTT
CASSRSTGKNTEAFF
>TRBV27|16|-|few|TRBJ2-5
TGTGCCAGCAGTTTAGGGCGGATACGTGGCGGTGAGACCCAGTACTTC
CASSLGRIRGGETQYF
>TRBV2|17|TRBD1|-|TRBJ2-4
TGTGCCAGCAGGGCACCTCGCGGACAGGGGGAAGGAAACATTCAGTACTTC
CASRAPRGQGEGNIQYF
>TRBV6-1|14|-|many|TRBJ2-2
TGTGCCAGCAGTAGGGGGGTTAACACCGGGGAGCTGTTTTTT
CASSRGVNTGELFF
>TRBV2|14|TRBD1|-|TRBJ2-2
TGTGCCAACATGACAGGGGGAGAGACCGGGGAGCTGTTTTTT
CANMTGGETGELFF
>TRBV7-8|17|TRBD2|many|TRBJ2-5
TGTGCCAGCAGCTTGTGGCGGGGAGCGGGAGATCAAGAGACCCAGTACTTC
CASSLWRGAGDQETQYF
>TRBV5-1|15|-|-|TRBJ2-3
TGCGCCAGCAGCTTTGTCGGTGCTAACACAGATACGCAGTATTTT
CASSFVGANTDTQYF
>TRBV27|14|-|-|TRBJ2-4
TGTGCCACCTCAAGCGGATTAGCCAAAAACATTCAGTACTTC
CATSSGLAKNIQYF
>TRBV20-1|11|-|few|TRBJ1-4
TGCAGTGCCCACCTTAATGAAAAACTGTTTTTT
CSAHLNEKLFF
>TRBV7-9|19|TRBD2|few|TRBJ2-1
TGTGCCAGCAGCTCACGACTAGCGGGGGGGGCTTATAACTACAATGAGCAGTTCTTC
CASSSRLAGGAYNYNEQFF
>TRBV13|13|-|few|TRBJ2-7
TGTGCCAGCAGCTCAGGCGCCTCCTACGAGCAGTACTTC
CASSSGASYEQYF
>TRBV19|12|-|many|TRBJ2-7
TGTGCCAGTAGTAACGGACGGTTCGAGCAGTACTTC
CASSNGRFEQYF
>TRBV4-2|14|-|many|TRBJ2-5
TGTGCCAGCAGCCAAGACGGGGATCACGAGACCCAGTACTTC
CASSQDGDHETQYF
>TRBV12-3/TRBV12-4|12|-|-|TRBJ2-7
TGTGCCAGCAGTCCCACAGGGTTTGAGCAGTACTTC
CASSPTGFEQYF
>TRBV5-1|15|-|few|TRBJ2-5
TGCGCCAGCAAAGTCAGCCCGGACTCTCAAGAGACCCAGTACTTC
CASKVSPDSQETQYF
>TRBV28|16|TRBD2|few|TRBJ2-1
TGTGCCAGCAGTTTTATCGGAGCGGGAGCGTACAATGAGCAGTTCTTC
CASSFIGAGAYNEQFF
>TRBV2|14|TRBD1|many|TRBJ2-7
TGTGCCAGCAGAAGAAAGGGGGCCCCCTACGAGCAGTACTTC
CASRRKGAPYEQYF
>TRBV18|15|TRBD1|many|TRBJ2-1
TGTGCCAGCTCACGAGGGACAGGGGGCGCGGATGAGCAGTTCTTC
CASSRGTGGADEQFF
>TRBV19|16|TRBD1|-|TRBJ2-2
TGTGCCAGTAGTCATCCGGGACAGGGGGCGGTCGGGGAGCTGTTTTTT
CASSHPGQGAVGELFF
>TRBV5-1|13|-|many|TRBJ2-5
TGTGCCAGCAGTTTGGGACTTCGGGAGACCCAGTACTTC
CASSLGLRETQYF
>TRBV2|13|-|many|TRBJ2-2
TGTGCCAGCAGTCCGCTGTTCACCGGGGAGCTGTTTTTT
CASSPLFTGELFF
>TRBV29-1|14|-|-|TRBJ2-7
TGCAGCGTTGTGGAGACAGGCCTCTCCTACGAGCAGTACTTC
CSVVETGLSYEQYF
>TRBV30|10|-|many|TRBJ1-1
TGTGCCTGGAGGGACACTGAAGCTTTCTTT
CAWRDTEAFF
>TRBV28|13|TRBD2|many|TRBJ2-7
TGTGCCAGCAGATTCTACGGGGAGGGCGAGCAGTACTTC
CASRFYGEGEQYF
>TRBV7-9|13|-|many|TRBJ2-1
TGTGCCAGCAGCTTAGGCCTGAACAATGAGCAGTTCTTC
CASSLGLNNEQFF
>TRBV12-3/TRBV12-4|15|TRBD1|-|TRBJ1-6
TGTGCCAGCAGTTTACAGGGGGCAACTAATTCACCCCTCCACTTT
CASSLQGATNSPLHF
>TRBV15|17|TRBD2|-|TRBJ2-5
TGTGCCACCAGCATCGGGACTAGCGGGAGAGGGGAAGAGACCCAGTACTTC
CATSIGTSGRGEETQYF
>TRBV18|16|-|many|TRBJ2-3
TGTGCCAGCTCACCACTGGCCGGGGGAGGCACAGATACGCAGTATTTT
CASSPLAGGGTDTQYF